This TCR beta chain was recovered during a study of T cell repertoires in cytomegalovirus infection (dated by TCRdb to between 2018 and 2021). Notes on the research overall: Peptide stimulations targeted recently identified HLA-C-restricted CMV epitopes, whose presentation resists viral immunomodulation, together with well-studied HLA-B-restricted epitopes. Donor HLA type was relevant to the analysis, as public TCR beta signatures indicated carriage of CMV infection together with the matching HLA type.

The CDR3 numbers 16 residues from cysteine through phenylalanine. Only CDR3 DNA is held: 48 bases, read in frame from base 1. Here V drops 1 base and J drops 8 bases, and the junction holds 11 bases not matched to any gene. The germline V gene encodes CDR1 LGHNA and CDR2 YSLEER. Overall study results and their limits: The ex vivo response was dominated by HLA-C-restricted CMV-specific TCR beta clonotypes, and the single most frequent clonotype in two of eight donors was supplied by these HLA-C-restricted clonotypes. Carriers of CMV infection plus the relevant HLA type were discriminated by the cumulative frequency of public TCR beta family members in the study cohort and in an independent approximately 360-donor cohort.

Details on this clonotype: It lacks a known antigen. Nothing much larger sits one base from this clone, and base qualities are not available.

Sequencing took place on an Illumina HiSeq 1500. TCRdb reanalyzed the raw reads on its own, using fastp at Q25 for trimming and MiXCR for clone calling, and kept in-frame beta chains. Here each entry gathers all rows of one CDR3 protein and keeps the most common genes and DNA. In all, the sample holds approximately 730,000 distinct CDR3 sequences, and 25% to 30% of those were seen once. The ten biggest clones cover around 13% of the sample. Explained via the paper, the treatment or condition label denotes: in vitro stimulation with specific CMV peptide epitopes to enrich CMV-specific T cells. The clonotype comes from a human donor in good health (CMV status not recorded). Some clones in this sample may be carry-over from other donors' samples. The sample was cultured CD8+ T cells from PBMCs, taken from culture after CMV antigen stimulation. The chain couples TRBV4-3 to TRBJ2-1, with 7 junctional bases fitting TRBD1. The encoded CDR3 is CASSQVEKGAQDEQFF. Read as DNA, the sequence is TGCGCCAGCAGCCAAGTGGAAAAGGGGGCGCAAGATGAGCAGTTCTTC.